The present T cell receptor (beta chain) was sequenced within a study of T cells in Graves' hyperthyroidism and ophthalmopathy. Study results and caveats: In blood, most of the thyroid clonotypes expanded above 0.001 were also present.

This clonotype was recorded many times. The target antigen is unknown. Under 3 months was the duration of disease in ophthalmopathy patients, who also had a Clinical Activity Score of at least 3 and a NOSPECS grade of at least 4. The study excluded patients with uncontrolled infection, other autoimmune disease, pregnancy or lactation. PBMCs were collected from an approximately 9.3 ml volume of fresh peripheral blood. The source material, RNA transcripts, was used to amplify TCR beta CDR3 regions. An initial round of RT-PCR targeting the TCR CDR3 relied on the HTBI primer set. TCRdb independently ran MiXCR on the multiplex PCR reads; one entry per CDR3 protein. The sample yields under 400,000 distinct CDR3 sequences, around 18% seen once. The CDR3 is 12 amino acids. The V end lost 6 bases, the J end lost 2 bases, and 7 bases lay between the germline ends.

The chain uses TRBV12-3 or TRBV12-4 and TRBJ1-2, with D unresolved. Material: blood. The receptor's source is a woman in her thirties or forties with Graves' ophthalmopathy. Here the CDR3 DNA reads TGTGCCAGCAGGGGCAGGAACTATGGCTACACCTTC. This translates into CASRGRNYGYTF.